Listed below are T cell receptor beta chains from one sample, sequenced in a study of the immune and genomic landscape of osteosarcoma. The data were produced by immunoSEQ multiplex PCR, yet TCRdb's version contains in-frame clones alone and is incomplete. Seen here are fewer than 6,500 clones, around 62% observed once, and the top ten hold about 15%. Sequencing was performed on osteosarcoma tumor tissue from the lung. Receptors were obtained from a human donor with osteosarcoma. Both conserved end residues are part of each CDR3. A D gene is named only where the DNA matches it firmly. Clone size is not always given. Where it is, it says once, few, many or a class for expanded clones.

V gene	J gene	clone size	D gene	CDR3 protein	CDR3 DNA
TRBV6-4	TRBJ2-1	NA	TRBD2	CASKRDDSYNEQFF	TGTGCCAGCAAGCGGGATGACTCCTACAATGAGCAGTTCTTC
TRBV5-6	TRBJ1-1	NA	NA	CASSSYRASNTEAFF	TGTGCCAGCAGCTCATACAGGGCGAGCAACACTGAAGCTTTCTTT
TRBV4-2	TRBJ1-1	NA	TRBD1	CASSQVGTGINTEAFF	TGTGCCAGCAGCCAAGTTGGGACAGGGATAAATACTGAAGCTTTCTTT
TRBV18	TRBJ2-3	NA	TRBD2	CASSRSSGGATDTQYF	TGTGCCAGCTCACGAAGTAGCGGGGGGGCGACAGATACGCAGTATTTT
TRBV4-1	TRBJ2-1	NA	TRBD2	CASSQDGLAGDEQFF	TGCGCCAGCAGCCAAGACGGCCTAGCGGGAGACGAGCAGTTCTTC
TRBV5-4	TRBJ2-7	NA	TRBD2	CASSLDTSSGSGNEQYF	TGTGCCAGCAGCTTGGACACTTCTAGCGGGAGTGGGAACGAGCAGTACTTC
TRBV2	TRBJ2-7	NA	TRBD2	CTSSAPVGRGGRPEQYF	TGTACCAGCAGTGCTCCCGTAGGGCGGGGGGGCCGCCCGGAGCAGTACTTC
TRBV28	TRBJ2-2	NA	TRBD2	CASREVAGGYTGELFF	TGTGCCAGCAGGGAAGTGGCGGGAGGCTACACCGGGGAGCTGTTTTTT
TRBV27	TRBJ2-1	once	NA	CASSSIYNEQFF	TGTGCCAGCAGTTCAATATACAATGAGCAGTTCTTC
TRBV7-8	TRBJ2-3	NA	NA	CASSLVVSGTDTQYF	TGTGCCAGCAGCTTAGTGGTGTCGGGAACAGATACGCAGTATTTT
TRBV23-1	TRBJ2-5	medium-sized	NA	CASSQSGGGTQYF	TGCGCCAGCAGTCAATCGGGCGGCGGGACCCAGTACTTC
TRBV2	TRBJ1-2	NA	TRBD1	CASSEHGTGGGYGYTF	TGTGCCAGCAGTGAACATGGGACAGGGGGCGGCTATGGCTACACCTTC
TRBV4-1	TRBJ2-2	NA	NA	CASSPEGTGELFF	TGCGCCAGCAGCCCGGAAGGGACCGGGGAGCTGTTTTTT
TRBV28	TRBJ1-6	once	TRBD1	CASSEGAENSPLHF	TGTGCCAGCAGTGAGGGGGCCGAGAATTCACCCCTCCACTTT
TRBV4-3	TRBJ2-7	NA	NA	CASSQATEYEQYF	TGCGCCAGCAGCCAAGCGACAGAATACGAGCAGTACTTC
TRBV15	TRBJ1-2	NA	NA	CATSREGTDYGYTF	TGTGCCACCAGCAGAGAGGGGACGGACTATGGCTACACCTTC
TRBV5-4	TRBJ1-3	NA	NA	CASSLDNRGDTIYF	TGTGCCAGCAGCTTGGACAACCGGGGAGACACCATATATTTT